This T cell receptor (beta chain) was recovered during a study of CD8+CD57+ T cells in acquired aplastic anemia. Study in general: DNA from sorted CD4+ and CD8+ cells averaged roughly 3.2 ug.

Sequenced patients had shown CD8+CD57+ cell expansion by flow cytometry. Everyone among the patients had severe acquired aplastic anemia. Blood samples were obtained from patients who had received no prior therapy. CDR3 and TCR beta VDJ profiling relied on genomic DNA as the template. TCRdb ran MiXCR on the reads and lists one entry per CDR3 protein. This sample yields approximately 100,000 distinct CDR3 sequences, of which roughly two thirds are seen a single time; 65% belongs to the top ten. CDR1 is LNHDA and CDR2 is SQIVND in the germline V gene (reference sequence). This CDR3 has 15 amino acids. V shed 6 bases, J shed 0 bases, and the junction held 2 bases outside the gene matches.

The receptor comes from a human donor with aplastic anemia. The chain employs TRBV19 and TRBJ1-6; 7 bases map to TRBD1. The sample was sorted CD4+, CD8+, or CD8+CD57+ T cells (not recorded which) from PBMCs. For the CDR3, the DNA is TGTGCCAGTAGGGCAGGGGGCTCCTATAATTCACCCCTCCACTTT. Protein: CASRAGGSYNSPLHF.